This T cell receptor beta chain appears in the sequencing data of a study of beta chain features in type 1 diabetes (dated by TCRdb to between 2017 and 2018). About the investigation overall: Mean age, gender distribution, total cell number and subset yield were not different between patients and healthy donors. A total of some 110 million sorted cells were examined across all samples, and the number of cells per subset was strongly correlated with RNA yield. Naive and central memory subsets were obtained from all 30 or so donors, but regulatory and stem cell-like memory subsets were isolated from only 8 patients and roughly 8 healthy donors. The study compared the TCRB repertoires of sorted circulating CD4+ T cell subsets in recently diagnosed type 1 diabetes patients with those in matched healthy donors. What the research found in general, with its limitations: At VDJ recombination sites, patients with type 1 diabetes made fewer insertions and deleted more nucleotides, a pattern implying thymic rearrangement abnormalities. Because small numbers of individuals were included in the HLA sub-analyses, any influence of HLA type on TCRB rearrangement was left unresolved. Sequencing cDNA rather than genomic DNA could over-represent highly expressing activated cells, although activation and CD3 levels did not differ between groups. The naive, central memory and regulatory TCRB repertoires appeared to resemble one another more closely among patients than among healthy donors. Type 1 diabetes patients showed a moderate but significant shortening of TCRB CDR3 length in all four CD4+ subsets. Shorter templates might be favored by PCR, yet because patient and control samples were amplified and corrected together, any such skew would affect both groups equally.

Each donor gave one peripheral blood draw, averaging about 120 mL, which was collected into heparinised tubes. Using a panel that included CD45RO, CCR7, CD25, CD127, CD95 and CD27, naive, central memory, regulatory and stem cell-like memory CD4+ T cells were sorted on a BD FACSAria II. A purity above 95% was achieved for all sorted populations. PBMCs were isolated right away by Lymphoprep density gradient centrifugation and were stained directly, without culture. So that batch effects would be minimized, each experiment stained and sorted samples in pairs, pairing one healthy donor with one patient. Trimming removed 5 bases from V and 1 base from J; the gene matches leave 7 bases unexplained. The CDR3 has 15 amino acids, counting the end cysteine and phenylalanine. Only CDR3 DNA is held: 45 bases, read in frame from base 1. The CDR1 and CDR2 encoded by the germline V gene are SGDLS and YYNGEE. This clone was observed many times. This clone's antigen is unknown. The record has no base qualities; no much larger clone is one base away. The same CDR3 is also encoded by other DNA sequences in this sample.

The entire amount of isolated RNA was reverse transcribed using the High Capacity cDNA Reverse Transcription Kit, so the sequenced TCRB transcripts were expressed ones. Naive, central memory and regulatory T cell samples underwent deep immunoSEQ sequencing, averaging around 3.6 million total reads per sample. Sorted cells were lysed in RLT buffer and RNA was extracted with DNase-treated RNeasy Micro or Mini kits, depending on cell number. Each cell subset was processed on its own to prevent cross-contamination, while patient and healthy donor samples were processed together. The immunoSEQ multiplex PCR was used to amplify TCRB sequences from cDNA, generating 87-bp fragments that spanned the CDR3 region. Amplicons were sequenced on the Illumina HiSeq platform. The authors' pipeline ran thus. Synthetic template baselines were used to correct PCR bias computationally, reads within Hamming distance 2 were collapsed together, and singletons that could not be merged were discarded. Reads were aligned to IMGT to assign V, D and J genes, CDR3 length, and insertions or deletions at six rearrangement sites. Within each subset, clonotype counts were normalized to sorted cell number, and only after that were true diversity and Gini coefficients computed with the tcR R package. The overlap coefficient, calculated on TCRB nucleotide sequences, was used to measure repertoire sharing. The clones in this table, taken by TCRdb from immuneACCESS, are in-frame only. Not every clone is retained; where verified, under half of the shortfall comes from an unresolved V gene, and the cause of the rest is unknown. The V and J calls and the clone size are those of that table, but D and trimming were determined from the DNA. Across this sample there are some 350,000 clones, with over 9% seen only once. About 0.63% of the sample belongs to the ten largest clones.

The chain employs TRBV9 and TRBJ2-3, with TRBD1 matching 7 junction bases. The specimen was central memory CD4+ T cells from blood. The source of this sequence is a young man with type 1 diabetes. The bases are TGTGCCAGCAGTGAAACAGGGGCCGGCACAGATACGCAGTATTTT. This codes for CASSETGAGTDTQYF.